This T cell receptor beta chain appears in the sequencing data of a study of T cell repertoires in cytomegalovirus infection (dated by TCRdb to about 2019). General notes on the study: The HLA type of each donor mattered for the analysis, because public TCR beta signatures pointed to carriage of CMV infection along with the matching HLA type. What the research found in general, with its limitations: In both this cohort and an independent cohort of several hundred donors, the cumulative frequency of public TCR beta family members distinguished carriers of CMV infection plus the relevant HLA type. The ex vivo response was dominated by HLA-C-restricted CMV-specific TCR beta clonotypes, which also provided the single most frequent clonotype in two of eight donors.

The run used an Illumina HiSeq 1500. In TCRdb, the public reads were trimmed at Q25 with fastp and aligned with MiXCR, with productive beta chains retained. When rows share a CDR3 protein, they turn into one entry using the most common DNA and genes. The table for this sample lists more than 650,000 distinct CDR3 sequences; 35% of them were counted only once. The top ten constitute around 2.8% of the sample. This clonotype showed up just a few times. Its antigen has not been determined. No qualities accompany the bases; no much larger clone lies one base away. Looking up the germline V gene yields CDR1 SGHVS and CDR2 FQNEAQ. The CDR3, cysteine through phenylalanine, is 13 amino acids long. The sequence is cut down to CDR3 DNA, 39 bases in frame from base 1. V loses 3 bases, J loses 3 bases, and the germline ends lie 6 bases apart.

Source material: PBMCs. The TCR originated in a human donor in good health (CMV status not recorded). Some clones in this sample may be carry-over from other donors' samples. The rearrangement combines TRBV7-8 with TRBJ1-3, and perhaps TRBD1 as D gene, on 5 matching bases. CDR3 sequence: CASSFRDGNTIYF. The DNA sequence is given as TGTGCCAGCAGCTTCAGGGATGGAAACACCATATATTTT.